The TCR beta chain described here comes from a study of CD8 T cells in Susac syndrome. Per germline, CDR1 MDHEN and CDR2 SYDVKM. V was clipped by 4 bases and J by 7 bases; unmatched bases: 6. This CDR3 is 14 amino acids long. Random hexamers primed reverse transcription of roughly 0.5 to 1 ug RNA. TCRdb passed the immunoSEQ multiplex PCR reads through MiXCR, listing each CDR3 protein once. Among about 250,000 distinct CDR3 sequences listed, just over 90% were seen once. Sequencing was done on a sample of CD4+ T cells from PBMCs. The clonotype was recovered from a human donor with multiple sclerosis. The chain uses TRBV28 and TRBJ2-4; 8 positions match TRBD1. The CDR3 here is CASSSTGVINIQYF. The CDR3 DNA reads as TGTGCCAGCAGTTCGACAGGGGTTATTAACATTCAGTACTTC.